This is a list of T cell receptor beta chains from one sample in a study of blood T cell repertoires in COVID-19. Clones were read by immunoSEQ multiplex PCR, and TCRdb kept only the in-frame ones, dropping some. The sample lists more than 70,000 clones, roughly 86% occurring once. The sample consisted of peripheral blood. The receptors were sampled from a man in his fifties or sixties with active or convalescent COVID-19. Both conserved end residues are part of each CDR3. Fields, in order: D gene, clone size, V gene, J gene, CDR3 DNA, CDR3 protein. D genes are given only for firm matches. Where a row states a size, it is once, few, many or the class of an expanded clone; other rows omit it.

.,.,TRBV12-5,TRBJ1-2,TGTGCTAGAGAGGACTATGGCTACACCTTC,CAREDYGYTF
.,.,TRBV4-3,TRBJ1-4,TGCGCCAGCAGCCAAGATCTCGGAGGAAGTGAAAAACTGTTTTTT,CASSQDLGGSEKLFF
TRBD2,.,TRBV6-5,TRBJ2-3,TGTGCCAGCAGACTAGCGGGCACAGATACGCAGTATTTT,CASRLAGTDTQYF
TRBD1,.,TRBV2,TRBJ1-4,TGTGCCAGCAGTGCCTTGGAGGGGGCTGGAGAAAAACTGTTTTTT,CASSALEGAGEKLFF
TRBD2,once,TRBV4-2,TRBJ2-2,TGTGCCAGCAGCCAAGATGCGGGAGGGACCGGGGAGCTGTTTTTT,CASSQDAGGTGELFF
.,few,TRBV3-1/TRBV3-2,TRBJ1-1,TGTGCCAGCAGCCAAGATCCAGGGCGAGCTTTCTTT,CASSQDPGRAFF
TRBD2,once,TRBV5-4,TRBJ2-5,TGTGCCAGCAGCTTTGCTAGCGGCGTCACGGAGACCCAGTACTTC,CASSFASGVTETQYF
.,.,TRBV6-5,TRBJ1-6,TGTGCCAGCAGTTACGCCCAGGGGTCTAATTCACCCCTCCACTTT,CASSYAQGSNSPLHF
TRBD2,.,TRBV7-2,TRBJ2-5,TGTGCCAGCAGCTCGATGACTAGCGGGGGGGTGGAGACCCAGTACTTC,CASSSMTSGGVETQYF
TRBD1,.,TRBV6-5,TRBJ1-2,TGTGCCAGCAGTTACGCGGGGGACAGGGGTAAAGGCTACACCTTC,CASSYAGDRGKGYTF
TRBD2,.,TRBV24-1,TRBJ2-1,TGTGCCACCAGAGGGACTAGCGGGGGCGACGACAATGAGCAGTTCTTC,CATRGTSGGDDNEQFF
.,.,TRBV10-1,TRBJ2-3,TGCGCCAGCAGTGATTCAGGAGATACGCAGTATTTT,CASSDSGDTQYF
TRBD1,once,TRBV7-2,TRBJ1-1,TGTGCCAGCAGCTTGGCCTTCCCGGGACAGGGAATGAACACTGAAGCTTTCTTT,CASSLAFPGQGMNTEAFF
TRBD1,.,TRBV2,TRBJ1-2,TGTGCCAGCAGTGAACAGGGGGGCCGGTTCTATGGCTACACCTTC,CASSEQGGRFYGYTF
TRBD2,.,TRBV30,TRBJ2-5,TGTGCCTGGAGTGAGCTAGCGGGGGGGGAGACCCAGTACTTC,CAWSELAGGETQYF
.,.,TRBV6-5,TRBJ2-3,TGTGCCAGCAGCCCGACTACGAGCACAGATACGCAGTATTTT,CASSPTTSTDTQYF
TRBD1,.,TRBV28,TRBJ1-6,TGTGCCAGCATGGGACAGGGAAATTCACCCCTCCACTTT,CASMGQGNSPLHF
.,.,TRBV11-2,TRBJ2-2,TGTGCCAGCAGCTTACACTCCCCAGGGACGAACACCGGGGAGCTGTTTTTT,CASSLHSPGTNTGELFF
.,.,TRBV19,TRBJ2-7,TGTGCCAGTAGTTCGGGGGAATACGAGCAGTACTTC,CASSSGEYEQYF
TRBD2,.,TRBV15,TRBJ2-3,TGTGCCACCAGCAGAGGACCAGCGGGGGGCACAGATACGCAGTATTTT,CATSRGPAGGTDTQYF
TRBD1,.,TRBV2,TRBJ2-6,TGTGCCAGCAGGGACCCCCGGACAGGTGGGGCCAACGTCCTGACTTTC,CASRDPRTGGANVLTF
.,.,TRBV30,TRBJ2-6,TGTGCCTGGCGACAGGAGTCTGGGGCCAACGTCCTGACTTTC,CAWRQESGANVLTF
TRBD2,.,TRBV11-2,TRBJ2-3,TGTGCCAGCAGCTTATCAGCGGGGGGCCCAGATACGCAGTATTTT,CASSLSAGGPDTQYF
.,medium-sized,TRBV6-5,TRBJ2-3,TGTGCCAGCAGTAACCCTAGCGATTTCACAGATACGCAGTATTTT,CASSNPSDFTDTQYF
.,.,TRBV19,TRBJ1-1,TGTGCCAGTAGTATAGATCTGAGGGCGAACACTGAAGCTTTCTTT,CASSIDLRANTEAFF
TRBD1,.,TRBV2,TRBJ1-4,TGTGCCAGCAGGGACAGGCCCCCAACTAATGAAAAACTGTTTTTT,CASRDRPPTNEKLFF
TRBD1,.,TRBV6-5,TRBJ2-5,TGTGCCAGCAGTACCAGGGACAGCCTAAAAGAGACCCAGTACTTC,CASSTRDSLKETQYF
.,few,TRBV6-5,TRBJ1-5,TGTGCCAGCAGTAGGGCGGGAAATCAGCCCCAGCATTTT,CASSRAGNQPQHF
TRBD2,.,TRBV19,TRBJ2-3,TGTGCCAGTAGTATTGCCGGGGGGGGTAGCACAGATACGCAGTATTTT,CASSIAGGGSTDTQYF
.,.,TRBV7-6,TRBJ1-5,TGTGCCAGCAGCGTTGACGGAGGCCTTAGCAATCAGCCCCAGCATTTT,CASSVDGGLSNQPQHF
TRBD1,.,TRBV5-8,TRBJ1-5,TGTGCCAGCAGCTTGGATGGGACAGGTGATCAGCCCCAGCATTTT,CASSLDGTGDQPQHF
TRBD1,.,TRBV6-1,TRBJ1-2,TGTGCCAGCAGTGAAGCAGGACAGGGGGCTGGCTACACCTTC,CASSEAGQGAGYTF
.,.,TRBV4-1,TRBJ1-1,TGCGCCAGCAGCCAAGGATTCCCGGTGCGGGAAGCTTTCTTT,CASSQGFPVREAFF
TRBD1,.,TRBV6-1,TRBJ1-4,TGTGCCAGCAGTGACCAGGGGGCAACTAATGAAAAACTGTTTTTT,CASSDQGATNEKLFF
.,.,TRBV4-3,TRBJ1-4,TGCGCCAGCAGCCAAGATAGAGAGGAAAAACTGTTTTTT,CASSQDREEKLFF
TRBD1,once,TRBV7-2,TRBJ2-3,TGTGCCAGCAGCTTAGCGCCCCCGGACAGGACAGTTACGCAGTATTTT,CASSLAPPDRTVTQYF
TRBD2,.,TRBV9,TRBJ2-1,TGTGCCAGCAGCGTAGAAGCGGGGGGGCTCTATGAGCAGTTCTTC,CASSVEAGGLYEQFF
.,.,TRBV4-2,TRBJ2-3,TGTGCCAGCAGCCAACGCAAGGAGGGGACAGATACGCAGTATTTT,CASSQRKEGTDTQYF
TRBD1,.,TRBV2,TRBJ1-5,TGTGCCAGCAGGGCCACCGGGACAGGGTATTATAGCAATCAGCCCCAGCATTTT,CASRATGTGYYSNQPQHF
TRBD1,.,TRBV5-1,TRBJ2-3,TGCGCCAGCAGCCAGGACAGGGGGCTAATGACAGATACGCAGTATTTT,CASSQDRGLMTDTQYF
.,.,TRBV2,TRBJ2-1,TGTGCCAGCAACCAACAGGTCGCCTCCTACAATGAGCAGTTCTTC,CASNQQVASYNEQFF
.,few,TRBV4-1,TRBJ1-6,TGCGCCAGCAGCCAAGAGATCGGGAGCTCCTATAATTCACCCCTCCACTTT,CASSQEIGSSYNSPLHF
.,.,TRBV12-3/TRBV12-4,TRBJ1-2,TGTGCCAGCAGTGAACAGTATGGCTACACCTTC,CASSEQYGYTF
TRBD1,.,TRBV19,TRBJ2-5,TGTGCCAGTAGTCTAGGACAGGGCCAAGAGACCCAGTACTTC,CASSLGQGQETQYF
TRBD1,.,TRBV6-1,TRBJ2-7,TGTGCCAGCAGTCCGACAGGGAAAACCTACGAGCAGTACTTC,CASSPTGKTYEQYF